Shown below are 17 T cell receptor beta chains from a single sample sequenced in a study of shared clonotypes between healthy human individuals (dated by TCRdb to 2020 to 2022). The library was made by the immunoSEQ multiplex PCR assay. TCRdb took this table from immuneACCESS and kept in-frame rearrangements with V and J called. Such tables lack part of the clones; where checked against another copy, unresolved V genes explain under half of the gap, and the rest is unexplained. The table for this sample lists around 990,000 clones; roughly 77% of them were counted only once. The ten largest clonotypes hold approximately 0.95% of the sample. Sequenced sample: memory CD4+ T cells from PBMCs. This specimen's cell subset or site label, per the study, means: CD45RA-negative fraction. The receptor source for this set is a man between 18 and 35 years old in good health. Some clones in this sample may be carry-over from other donors' samples.

This chain uses TRBV5-1 with TRBJ2-4; unclear D gene. V lost 0 bases and J lost 6, with 10 bases in between. The germline CDR1 and CDR2 sequences are SGHRS and YFSETQ. This CDR3 region has 14 residues. CDR3 protein: CASSLAGRGNIQYF. In DNA form, the CDR3 reads TGCGCCAGCAGCTTGGCCGGGCGAGGAAACATTCAGTACTTC.

J is TRBJ2-5 and V is TRBV7-8; D perhaps matches TRBD1 (6 bases). The end of the DNA fits TRBJ2-7 better, so the J call may be wrong. CDR1 and CDR2 from the germline V gene are SGHVS and FQNEAQ. The CDR3 loop spans 13 amino acids. The CDR3, as DNA: TGTGCCAGCAGCGAGGGACAAGCCTACGAGCAGTACTTC. Translating gives CASSEGQAYEQYF.

This clone showed up just a few times. The J gene is TRBJ1-2, the V gene TRBV18, with 9 positions matching TRBD1. Germline loops: CDR1 KGHSH, CDR2 LQKENI. The CDR3 is made up of 14 amino acids. J lost 3 bases, V lost 3 bases, and 2 bases had no gene match. The CDR3 reads CASSPGTGYYGYTF. CDR3 nucleotide sequence: TGTGCCAGCTCACCCGGGACAGGGTACTATGGCTACACCTTC.

As to this clone: The same CDR3 is also encoded by other DNA sequences in this sample. J is TRBJ2-5 and V is TRBV27; 11 positions agree with TRBD1. Per the germline V gene, CDR1 is MNHEY and CDR2 is SMNVEV (reference sequence). The V and J ends lost 6 bases and 6 bases, in that order; junction bases with no gene match: 3. The CDR3 contains 13 residues. The CDR3 protein is CASSLDRGQTQYF. Written as DNA, the CDR3 is TGTGCCAGCAGCTTGGACAGGGGGCAGACCCAGTACTTC.

The V and J genes are TRBV6-5 and TRBJ2-7, with D possibly being TRBD1 (6 bases). The CDR3 length is 13 residues. V was shortened by 4 bases and J by 2 bases, with 9 bases between the two germline ends. Germline loops: CDR1 MNHEY, CDR2 SVGAGI. The CDR3 nucleotides read TGTGCCAGCAGTTTAGACAGGCCCTACGAGCAGTACTTC. Translation gives CASSLDRPYEQYF.

The chain is built from TRBV7-3 and TRBJ1-1; D is unclear. Trimming removed 5 bases from V and 11 bases from J, with 30 bases in between. The CDR3 covers 17 residues. The germline CDR1 and CDR2 sequences are SGHTA and FQGTGA. The CDR3 bases are TGTGCCAGCAGCCCCGATAACGCATACTACGGCAAGTCCTTCGCTTTCTTT. Protein product: CASSPDNAYYGKSFAFF.

This rearrangement joins TRBV28 to TRBJ1-3; D remains unclear. Trimming removed 0 bases from V and 4 bases from J, with 10 bases in between. The CDR3 is 15 amino acids. Germline CDR1 is MDHEN and CDR2 is SYDVKM. CDR3 bases: TGTGCCAGCAGTTTATGGGAGGGTTTAGGAAACACCATATATTTT. Encoded protein: CASSLWEGLGNTIYF. The whole variable domain, remainder taken from reference TRBV28 and TRBJ1-3, is DVKVTQSSRYLVKRTGEKVFLECVQDMDHENMFWYRQDPGLGLRLIYFSYDVKMKEKGDIPEGYSVSREKKERFSLILESASTNQTSMYLCASSLWEGLGNTIYFGEGSWLTVV.

The J gene is TRBJ1-2, the V gene TRBV14, with 7 positions matching TRBD1. The CDR3 length is 16 residues. Germline-derived CDR1 and CDR2 are SGHDN and FVKESK. J lost 0 bases, V lost 4 bases, and 8 bases had no gene match. The CDR3, as DNA: TGTGCCAGCAGCCGCCGACAGGGATCAGCTAACTATGGCTACACCTTC. Encoded protein: CASSRRQGSANYGYTF.

The J gene is TRBJ1-4, the V gene TRBV4-1; no firm D call. Between the trimmed V and J ends, which lost 1 base and 5 bases, there was a span of 8 bases. The germline gives CDR1 MGHRA, CDR2 YSYEKL. The CDR3 extends over 14 amino acids. Here the CDR3 reads CASSQAELNEKLFF. The CDR3 DNA follows: TGCGCCAGCAGCCAAGCCGAATTGAATGAAAAACTGTTTTTT.

To note about this clone: This same CDR3 is encoded by further DNA sequences in the sample. The CDR3 here is CASSPGGDTQYF. Written as DNA, the CDR3 is TGTGCCAGCAGTCCGGGAGGGGATACGCAGTATTTT. V is TRBV11-3 and J is TRBJ2-3; 8 nucleotides agree with TRBD2. The CDR3 runs to 12 residues. The J segment lost 6 bases and the V segment lost 6 bases, leaving 2 bases of the junction unmatched. From germline, CDR1 is SGHNT and CDR2 YENEEA.

The CDR3 sequence is CASSHDWGQGIEAFF. CDR3 sequence (DNA): TGCGCCAGCAGCCACGACTGGGGACAGGGGATTGAAGCTTTCTTT. The J gene is TRBJ1-1, the V gene TRBV4-1; the match to TRBD1 covers 10 bases. Germline CDR1 reads MGHRA; CDR2 reads YSYEKL. Trimming cost V 3 bases and J 7 bases; bases outside gene matches: 8. CDR3 size: 15 residues.

This chain uses TRBV27 with TRBJ2-4, with D perhaps matching TRBD2 (5 bases). Trimming took off 5 bases at V and 7 bases at J, with 21 bases between the two ends. Per germline, CDR1 MNHEY and CDR2 SMNVEV (reference sequence). The CDR3 consists of 16 residues. This chain's CDR3 is CASSLSPRVRRNIQYF. In DNA, the CDR3 is TGTGCCAGCAGTCTCTCCCCTAGGGTTCGGAGGAACATTCAGTACTTC.

The rearrangement links TRBV5-1 to TRBJ2-7; TRBD2 agrees at 7 bases. Germline V lookup: CDR1 SGHRS, CDR2 YFSETQ. V was clipped by 5 bases and J by 2 bases; unmatched bases: 10. This CDR3 spans 15 amino acids. CDR3 protein: CASSTTSPYTYEQYF. CDR3 DNA: TGCGCCAGCAGTACGACTAGCCCATATACCTACGAGCAGTACTTC.

The chain carries TRBV2 and TRBJ1-1; TRBD1 might be the D (5 bases). Germline loops: CDR1 SNHLY, CDR2 FYNNEI. Between the trimmed V and J ends, which lost 8 bases and 6 bases, there was a span of 19 bases. The CDR3 has 14 amino acids. As DNA, the CDR3 is TGTGCCAGCCGATTCCGGGACGGAGGCCCTGAAGCTTTCTTT. Its protein product is CASRFRDGGPEAFF.

The chain uses TRBV4-3 and TRBJ2-1, with 7 bases aligning to TRBD2. This CDR3 has 17 residues. V lost 0 bases to trimming and J lost 2 bases; unmatched junction nucleotides: 7. In germline, CDR1 is LGHNA, CDR2 YSLEER. CDR3 amino acids: CASSQEVGLAAYNEQFF. CDR3 bases: TGCGCCAGCAGCCAAGAGGTCGGGCTAGCGGCCTACAATGAGCAGTTCTTC.

This clone was seen more than once but under ten times. The chain recombines TRBV7-3 with TRBJ2-3; 8 nucleotides match TRBD1. The CDR3 covers 16 residues. With 5 bases clipped from V and 1 base from J, the junction kept 8 bases outside the gene matches. The germline V gene encodes CDR1 SGHTA and CDR2 FQGTGA. CDR3 sequence reads: CASSQAPGGGTDTQYF. CDR3 nucleotide sequence: TGTGCCAGCAGCCAAGCCCCAGGGGGCGGCACAGATACGCAGTATTTT.

This clone appeared once. V and J are TRBV7-9 and TRBJ2-5, with TRBD1 matching 8 bases. V trimming: 5 bases; J trimming: 5 bases; junction bases outside the gene matches: 4. The CDR3 runs to 13 residues. Germline V gene sequence: CDR1 SEHNR, CDR2 FQNEAQ (reference sequence). The CDR3 protein is CASSQGAEETQYF. As DNA, the CDR3 is TGTGCCAGCAGCCAGGGGGCTGAGGAGACCCAGTACTTC.